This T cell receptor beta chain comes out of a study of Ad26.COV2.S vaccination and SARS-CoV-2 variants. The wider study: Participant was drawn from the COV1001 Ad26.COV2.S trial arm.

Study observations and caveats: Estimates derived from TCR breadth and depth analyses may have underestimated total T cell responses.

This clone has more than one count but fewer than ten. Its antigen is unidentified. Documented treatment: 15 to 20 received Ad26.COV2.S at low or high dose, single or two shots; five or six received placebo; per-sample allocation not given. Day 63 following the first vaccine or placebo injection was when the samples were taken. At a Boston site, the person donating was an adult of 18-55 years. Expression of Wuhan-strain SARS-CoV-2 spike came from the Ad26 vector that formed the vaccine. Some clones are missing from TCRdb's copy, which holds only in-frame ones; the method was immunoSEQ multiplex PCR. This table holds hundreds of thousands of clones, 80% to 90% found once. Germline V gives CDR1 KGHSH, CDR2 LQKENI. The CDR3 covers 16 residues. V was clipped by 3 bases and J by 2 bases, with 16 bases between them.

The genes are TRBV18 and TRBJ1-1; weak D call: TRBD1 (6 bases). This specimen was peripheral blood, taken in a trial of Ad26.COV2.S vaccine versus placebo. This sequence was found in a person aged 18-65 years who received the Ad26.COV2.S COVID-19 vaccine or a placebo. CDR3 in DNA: TGTGCCAGCTCACCGCTACCCCCGGGGGCAAACACTGAAGCTTTCTTT. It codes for CASSPLPPGANTEAFF.